What follows describes a single TCR beta chain. The antigen is undetermined. The data are from a study of cytomegalovirus exposure and HLA in healthy donors. Germline V lookup: CDR1 LNHDA, CDR2 SQIVND (reference sequence). CDR3 length equals 20 residues. J gave up 0 bases and V 4 bases, and 14 bases lay outside the gene matches. Study observations and caveats: Subsequent analysis showed first-cohort TCR clusters tending to co-occur in more than 95 validation repertoires. Reports described diagnosis of cytomegalovirus status by the classifier as highly specific and sensitive. According to the study, about 180 TCR beta chains were cytomegalovirus-associated.

Libraries were prepared by immunoSEQ multiplex PCR; TCRdb keeps only in-frame clonotypes and omits some of them. The table includes fewer than 150,000 clones, 85% to 90% detected once. The V and J genes are TRBV19 and TRBJ2-1; the match to TRBD2 covers 11 bases. This clonotype originated in a woman aged 18-29 years in good health and CMV-seropositive. Sequenced sample: PBMCs. DNA of the CDR3: TGTGCCAGTAGTAGGGTCGCTAGCGGGGGGACAATTGTCTCCTACAATGAGCAGTTCTTC. It is translated as CASSRVASGGTIVSYNEQFF.